A selection of T cell receptor beta chains follows, all from one sample in a study of naive and memory T cell subsets. TCRdb re-analysed the UMI-ligation and nested PCR reads in MiXCR, keeping a single row per CDR3 protein. This table has about 99,000 distinct CDR3 sequences, roughly 14% appearing once. Specimen: naive CD8+ T cells from blood. All receptors come from a human donor in good health. The CDR3 runs from the conserved cysteine through the conserved F or W. The D gene is left open where the match is weak. Only some rows state a clone size, as once, few, many or a class for expanded clones.

J	D	size	V	CDR3	DNA
TRBJ2-1	NA	few	TRBV4-3	CASSQGYYNEQFF	TGCGCCAGCAGCCAAGGATACTACAATGAGCAGTTCTTC
TRBJ2-1	TRBD1	few	TRBV28	CASREPPGQLVLRSYNEQFF	TGTGCCAGCAGAGAACCCCCGGGACAGCTTGTTTTGAGGTCCTACAATGAGCAGTTCTTC
TRBJ2-3	NA	few	TRBV12-3/TRBV12-4	CASSNLPGTDTQYF	TGTGCCAGCAGCAACCTTCCGGGCACAGATACGCAGTATTTT
TRBJ2-7	NA	many	TRBV7-9	CASSSGAVPLQQYF	TGTGCCAGCAGCTCCGGGGCTGTCCCCCTTCAGCAGTACTTC
TRBJ1-4	TRBD1	NA	TRBV7-9	CASTFGVTGVNEKLFF	TGTGCCAGCACCTTCGGCGTGACAGGGGTTAATGAAAAACTGTTTTTT
TRBJ2-2	NA	NA	TRBV12-3/TRBV12-4	CASSLEDTGELFF	TGTGCCAGCAGTTTAGAAGACACCGGGGAGCTGTTTTTT
TRBJ2-7	TRBD2	few	TRBV12-3/TRBV12-4	CASSPSGKSYEQYF	TGTGCCAGCAGTCCTAGCGGGAAGTCCTACGAGCAGTACTTC
TRBJ2-2	NA	NA	TRBV19	CASSIHGGPDTGELFF	TGTGCCAGTAGTATTCATGGGGGCCCGGACACCGGGGAGCTGTTTTTT
TRBJ2-1	TRBD1	many	TRBV29-1	CSESGQGNEQFF	TGCAGCGAATCAGGACAGGGCAATGAGCAGTTCTTC
TRBJ2-2	TRBD2	few	TRBV3-1	CASSQDWPAGVTGELFF	TGTGCCAGCAGCCAAGATTGGCCAGCGGGGGTCACCGGGGAGCTGTTTTTT
TRBJ2-1	NA	NA	TRBV20-1	CSARSYNEQFF	TGCAGTGCTAGATCCTACAATGAGCAGTTCTTC
TRBJ1-2	NA	NA	TRBV19	CASSSWGGRQIHGYTF	TGTGCCAGTAGTTCGTGGGGGGGGAGGCAGATCCATGGCTACACCTTC
TRBJ2-2	NA	few	TRBV10-3	CAISETGELFF	TGTGCCATCAGTGAAACCGGGGAGCTGTTTTTT
TRBJ2-1	NA	NA	TRBV13	CASSSSRLGYNEQFF	TGTGCCAGCAGCTCCTCGAGACTAGGTTACAATGAGCAGTTCTTC
TRBJ1-6	NA	many	TRBV12-3/TRBV12-4	CASSTGLSPLHF	TGTGCCAGCAGTACGGGGCTGTCACCCCTCCACTTT
TRBJ2-5	NA	NA	TRBV7-9	CASSVDFGETQYF	TGTGCCAGCAGCGTAGATTTTGGCGAGACCCAGTACTTC
TRBJ2-7	NA	many	TRBV6-5	CASSYSAAASYEQYF	TGTGCCAGCAGTTACTCGGCAGCTGCTTCCTACGAGCAGTACTTC
TRBJ2-1	TRBD2	many	TRBV9	CASSATSGNSNEQFF	TGTGCCAGCAGCGCGACTAGCGGGAACAGCAATGAGCAGTTCTTC
TRBJ1-1	NA	few	TRBV7-9	CASSLQGSMNTEAFF	TGTGCCAGCAGCTTACAGGGGTCTATGAACACTGAAGCTTTCTTT
TRBJ2-1	NA	NA	TRBV7-9	CASSLGPSYNEQFF	TGTGCCAGCAGCTTAGGTCCCTCCTACAATGAGCAGTTCTTC
TRBJ2-7	TRBD2	NA	TRBV12-3/TRBV12-4	CASGTGTSGSPYEQYF	TGTGCCAGTGGAACCGGGACTAGCGGGAGTCCCTACGAGCAGTACTTC
TRBJ2-2	NA	NA	TRBV19	CASRGPPELFF	TGTGCCAGTAGAGGACCCCCGGAGCTGTTTTTT
TRBJ1-2	TRBD1	many	TRBV9	CASSAGTAYGYTF	TGTGCCAGCAGCGCAGGGACAGCCTATGGCTACACCTTC
TRBJ2-4	TRBD1	few	TRBV7-9	CASSPPADRDLYIQYF	TGTGCCAGCAGCCCCCCGGCGGACAGGGATCTTTACATTCAGTACTTC
TRBJ1-5	TRBD1	many	TRBV4-3	CASSQAQGGQPQHF	TGCGCCAGCAGCCAAGCACAGGGGGGTCAGCCCCAGCATTTT
TRBJ2-1	TRBD2	few	TRBV29-1	CSVGLDEQFF	TGCAGCGTAGGACTAGACGAGCAGTTCTTC
TRBJ2-7	NA	NA	TRBV29-1	CSAGTPGYEQYF	TGCAGCGCAGGCACCCCGGGCTACGAGCAGTACTTC
TRBJ2-1	TRBD2	many	TRBV20-1	CSATSGFEQFF	TGCAGTGCTACTAGCGGTTTCGAGCAGTTCTTC
TRBJ1-1	NA	few	TRBV6-5	CASSRKGGLNTEAFF	TGTGCCAGCAGCCGAAAGGGGGGCCTGAACACTGAAGCTTTCTTT
TRBJ1-1	NA	few	TRBV5-6	CASSPGKLGVYTEAFF	TGTGCCAGCAGCCCAGGCAAGTTGGGGGTGTACACTGAAGCTTTCTTT
TRBJ2-5	TRBD1	NA	TRBV11-2	CASSPVPGQGNQETQYF	TGTGCCAGCAGCCCAGTCCCGGGACAGGGGAACCAAGAGACCCAGTACTTC
TRBJ2-7	NA	NA	TRBV12-3/TRBV12-4	CASSLGLEQYF	TGTGCCAGCAGTTTGGGGCTAGAGCAGTACTTC
TRBJ2-5	NA	NA	TRBV13	CASSGRARQETQYF	TGTGCCAGCAGCGGACGGGCTAGACAAGAGACCCAGTACTTC
TRBJ2-7	TRBD1	NA	TRBV4-3	CASSPRDRDTYEQYF	TGCGCCAGCAGCCCCCGGGACAGGGATACCTACGAGCAGTACTTC
TRBJ2-1	NA	few	TRBV7-9	CASSFAENYNEQFF	TGTGCCAGCAGCTTCGCGGAGAACTACAATGAGCAGTTCTTC
TRBJ2-7	NA	NA	TRBV3-1	CASSQETMDNPGREQYF	TGTGCCAGCAGCCAGGAAACTATGGACAACCCCGGTCGCGAGCAGTACTTC
TRBJ2-1	TRBD1	NA	TRBV6-6	CASSRDRVPHAYNEQFF	TGTGCCAGCAGCCGGGACAGGGTCCCACACGCCTACAATGAGCAGTTCTTC
TRBJ1-5	TRBD1	NA	TRBV7-9	CASSHGTGDNQPQHF	TGTGCCAGCAGCCACGGGACAGGGGACAATCAGCCCCAGCATTTT